Listed below are T cell receptor beta chains from one sample, sequenced in a study of T cells in narcolepsy. Assay: immunoSEQ multiplex PCR; the TCRdb copy retains only in-frame clones and omits some. The sample shows about 35,000 clones, approximately 84% of them seen only once. Sample: memory (CD45RA-) CD4+ T cells from blood. These TCRs come from a human donor in good health. Each CDR3 is given with its conserved first and last residue. D genes are given only for firm matches.

v_call	d_call	cdr3_aa
TRBV5-1	.	CASNPGADSYEQYF
TRBV7-9	.	CASSPGTSTNTDTQYF
TRBV6-5	.	CASSYRGGGTDTQYF
TRBV19	TRBD2	CASTLGLVAGELFF
TRBV19	TRBD1	CASSTLFRGPREQYF
TRBV10-3	TRBD2	CAIRYAGGPGETQYF
TRBV6-1	.	CASSVWQAYEQYF
TRBV7-3	TRBD1	CASSLRPGQGYNEQFF
TRBV10-3	.	CAISEPQGEKTQYF
TRBV7-8	.	CASSLEEIAMIKNIQYF
TRBV5-1	.	CASSLAAESPGAPLHF
TRBV30	.	CAWSQGGLTQETQYF
TRBV10-1	.	CASRGAAKNIQYF
TRBV7-2	.	CASSSGGAHYEQYF
TRBV19	.	CASRFQWNTEAFF
TRBV5-4	.	CASSFRQGGNQPQHF
TRBV5-3	.	CARSLRTPESSYNEQFF
TRBV10-3	TRBD1	CAVTPGQGSYEQYF
TRBV19	TRBD1	CASRDRGTSTDTQYF
TRBV7-9	TRBD2	CASSLGASGGTDTQYF
TRBV7-9	.	CASARLTANTGELFF
TRBV9	TRBD1	CASSPPFDRGRATIYF
TRBV11-3	.	CASGPANEQFF
TRBV9	.	CASSPGIDPSYEQYF
TRBV19	TRBD1	CASSIGRDRRNQPQHF
TRBV5-6	TRBD1	CASSPQGAAIYGYTF
TRBV7-9	.	CASSPPGSYGYTF
TRBV7-2	TRBD2	CASSLVGRAGGTDTQYF
TRBV7-3	TRBD2	CASSSGLAGGETQYF
TRBV28	TRBD2	CASSLAGGVNSYEQYF
TRBV9	TRBD2	CASSVGEGGSGANVLTF
TRBV6-5	.	CASSGWPTSTDTQYF
TRBV27	.	CASSYSSSGEKLFF
TRBV9	TRBD2	CASSVSQGTSGYNEQFF
TRBV4-3	.	CASSQGQGTGNTIYF
TRBV18	.	CASSPNRVNQETQYF
TRBV5-1	.	CASSRDQGTYEQYF
TRBV5-4	.	CAVRRENYEQYF
TRBV6-5	TRBD1	CASSSTGGSYEQYF
TRBV7-2	.	CASSQRNYGYTF
TRBV6-1	.	CASSDGNRGGGNTIYF
TRBV30	TRBD1	CAWSADRVVDEQFF
TRBV28	.	CASSAVGWDEQYF
TRBV25-1	.	CASSESSTGNTEAFF
TRBV11-3	.	CARQGNSYEQYF
TRBV10-3	TRBD1	CAIRQGAGTDTQYF
TRBV12-5	.	CASGSDSYNEQFF